The 28 T cell receptor beta chains below come from one sample, sequenced in a study of T cell responses to AZD1222 COVID-19 vaccine. The protocol was immunoSEQ multiplex PCR, while the TCRdb copy is restricted to in-frame clones and leaves out a portion. The sample has 100,000 to 150,000 clones; around 90% are singletons. The sample was peripheral blood, taken on day 0 of AZD1222 vaccination. These receptors came from an adult in good health.

J is TRBJ1-6 and V is TRBV25-1; TRBD1 agrees at 11 bases. V lost 3 bases and J lost 8; bases outside the gene matches: 3. Germline V gene data show CDR1 as MGHDK and CDR2 as SYGVNS. This CDR3 contains 15 residues. The CDR3 DNA follows: TGTGCCAGCAGTGATCCGGGACAGGGGGATTCACCCCTCCACTTT. This encodes CASSDPGQGDSPLHF.

The chain has TRBV7-3 and TRBJ1-1; TRBD1 matches at 8 bases. CDR1 is SGHTA and CDR2 is FQGTGA in the germline V gene. The CDR3 is 13 amino acids. With 9 bases clipped from V and 7 bases from J, the junction kept 10 bases outside the gene matches. CDR3 bases: TGTGCCAGTAGAGAGCAGGGGGCGGATGAAGCTTTCTTT. It is translated as CASREQGADEAFF.

The chain links TRBV28 to TRBJ2-1, with D perhaps assigned TRBD1 or TRBD2 (5 bases each). Trimming pared 6 bases from V and 6 bases from J, leaving 18 bases between. The CDR3 sequence is 15 residues long. CDR1 is MDHEN and CDR2 is SYDVKM in the germline V gene. In nucleotides, the CDR3 is TGTGCCAGCAGCGCCGAGGGGCTCCGGGGCAATGAGCAGTTCTTC. Translating gives CASSAEGLRGNEQFF.

The chain recombines TRBV6-5 with TRBJ1-2; D is possibly TRBD1 (5 bases). Trimming removed 3 bases from V and 8 bases from J, with 19 bases in between. The germline gives CDR1 MNHEY, CDR2 SVGAGI. This CDR3 contains 15 residues. CDR3 in amino acids: CASSYAPGFSDGYTF. Written as DNA, the CDR3 is TGTGCCAGCAGTTATGCTCCAGGGTTTAGTGACGGCTACACCTTC.

This chain connects TRBV24-1 to TRBJ2-7; D is unclear. Looked up from germline, CDR1 is KGHDR and CDR2 is SFDVKD. This CDR3 is built from 13 residues. V was trimmed by 3 bases and J by 2 bases, leaving 7 bases between them. The CDR3 DNA sequence: TGTGCCACCAGTGATCCAGGAGCCTACGAGCAGTACTTC. Protein product: CATSDPGAYEQYF.

This clone was found a few times. The chain links TRBV4-3 to TRBJ1-2; TRBD1 agrees at 9 bases. The CDR3 is made up of 16 amino acids. V lost 5 bases and J lost 8; bases outside the gene matches: 15. Germline lookup yields CDR1 LGHNA and CDR2 YSLEER. Written as DNA, the CDR3 is TGCGCCAGCAGCTCCGGTCCGGGGACAGGGCATGAAGGCTACACCTTC. This encodes CASSSGPGTGHEGYTF.

This clone was observed a single time. The CDR3 is CASSVQGNGDQPQHF. The CDR3 DNA follows: TGTGCCAGCAGCGTACAGGGTAATGGGGATCAGCCCCAGCATTTT. The chain uses TRBV7-2 and TRBJ1-5; D perhaps matches TRBD1 (6 bases). The CDR3 sequence is 15 residues long. The germline V gene encodes CDR1 SGHTA and CDR2 FQGNSA. Trimming removed 5 bases at V and 5 bases at J, with 16 bases between.

In this sample, this clone turned up once. The rearrangement links TRBV28 to TRBJ2-1, with TRBD2 matching over 10 bases. V was pared by 3 bases and J by 6 bases, with 11 bases of the junction left unmatched. The CDR3 has 17 amino acids. CDR1 MDHEN and CDR2 SYDVKM come from the germline V gene. CDR3 coding DNA: TGTGCCAGCAGTTTGGACACGACTAGCGGGTACCTCAATGAGCAGTTCTTC. It is translated as CASSLDTTSGYLNEQFF.

This clone was recorded a few times. The chain joins TRBV5-6 to TRBJ1-2; TRBD1 matches 12 bases. CDR1 SGHDT and CDR2 YYEEEE come from the germline V gene. CDR3 length: 17 amino acids. The trim removed 6 bases at V and 1 base at J, leaving 10 bases unmatched. The CDR3 nucleotides are TGTGCCAGCACCCGTCCGGGACAGGGGGCCTTTAACTATGGCTACACCTTC. Its protein is CASTRPGQGAFNYGYTF. The full variable domain, in which reference TRBV5-6 and TRBJ1-2 provide the parts outside the CDR3, is DAGVTQSPTHLIKTRGQQVTLRCSPKSGHDTVSWYQQALGQGPQFIFQYYEEEERQRGNFPDRFSGHQFPNYSSELNVNALLLGDSALYLCASTRPGQGAFNYGYTFGSGTRLTVV.

The chain employs TRBV10-3 and TRBJ2-2; 10 positions match TRBD2. The germline gives CDR1 ENHRY, CDR2 SYGVKD. CDR3 size: 16 residues. V was clipped by 2 bases and J by 4 bases; unmatched bases: 4. For the CDR3, the DNA is TGTGCCATCAGTGAGGGGCTAGCGGGAGTCACCGGGGAGCTGTTTTTT. Protein product: CAISEGLAGVTGELFF.

The CDR3, as DNA: TGTGCCAGCAGGGACAGCAATCAGCCCCAGCATTTT. Translated: CASRDSNQPQHF. J is TRBJ1-5 and V is TRBV28; D not resolved. With 6 bases removed from V and 1 base from J, the gap between germline ends came to 4 bases. The CDR3 runs 12 residues. CDR1 is MDHEN, CDR2 SYDVKM, per germline.

This chain joins TRBV4-1 and TRBJ1-2; D remains unclear. The CDR3 totals 16 residues. V lost 0 bases and J lost 6, with 17 bases in between. Germline assignment: CDR1 MGHRA and CDR2 YSYEKL. CDR3 loop: CASSQDLYVRTHGYTF. The CDR3 coding sequence is TGCGCCAGCAGCCAAGATCTGTACGTCCGCACCCATGGCTACACCTTC.

This chain links TRBV28 with TRBJ1-1; no firm D call. The germline V gene has CDR1 MDHEN and CDR2 SYDVKM. The CDR3 has 15 residues. The germline V and J ends were trimmed by 5 bases and 1 base, with 14 bases remaining between them. The chain's CDR3 is CASSVEITGNTEAFF. DNA of the CDR3: TGTGCCAGCAGTGTCGAGATAACGGGGAACACTGAAGCTTTCTTT. The variable domain in full, completed from reference TRBV28 and TRBJ1-1, reads DVKVTQSSRYLVKRTGEKVFLECVQDMDHENMFWYRQDPGLGLRLIYFSYDVKMKEKGDIPEGYSVSREKKERFSLILESASTNQTSMYLCASSVEITGNTEAFFGQGTRLTVV.

The chain employs TRBV4-1 and TRBJ1-1; D remains ambiguous. Germline CDR1 and CDR2: MGHRA and YSYEKL. Trimming stripped 2 bases from V and 2 bases from J, with 15 bases between. This CDR3 contains 16 residues. The CDR3: CASSQTWGEFNTEAFF. The CDR3 coding sequence is TGCGCCAGCAGCCAAACTTGGGGTGAGTTTAACACTGAAGCTTTCTTT.

The chain carries TRBV7-3 and TRBJ2-7, with TRBD1 matching over 8 bases. The CDR3 covers 17 residues. Germline V gives CDR1 SGHTA, CDR2 FQGTGA. The ends lost 1 base at V and 3 bases at J; junction bases unmatched: 11. In DNA, the CDR3 is TGTGCCAGCAGCTTAAACTCGTTATACACAGGGGGCTACGAGCAGTACTTC. Translation gives CASSLNSLYTGGYEQYF. Full variable domain (rest looked up from reference TRBV7-3 and TRBJ2-7): GAGVSQTPSNKVTEKGKYVELRCDPISGHTALYWYRQSLGQGPEFLIYFQGTGAADDSGLPNDRFFAVRPEGSVSTLKIQRTERGDSAVYLCASSLNSLYTGGYEQYFGPGTRLTVT.

The rearrangement links TRBV19 to TRBJ2-1; a possible D gene is TRBD1 (6 bases). V lost 7 bases to trimming and J lost 0 bases, with 19 bases between them. Germline CDR1 reads LNHDA; CDR2 reads SQIVND (reference sequence). The CDR3 consists of 17 residues. The CDR3 region is CASNGQTRKSSYNEQFF. CDR3 coding DNA: TGTGCCAGTAATGGACAGACTCGCAAGAGCTCCTACAATGAGCAGTTCTTC.

The chain couples TRBV7-3 to TRBJ2-2; 12 nucleotides agree with TRBD1. V shed 5 bases and J 5 bases; nucleotides not matched to a gene: 6. CDR1 and CDR2 from the germline V gene are SGHTA and FQGTGA. This CDR3 has 16 amino acids. CDR3 sequence (DNA): TGTGCCAGCAGCCCCGGGACAGGGGGCTTGACCGGGGAGCTGTTTTTT. Amino acid sequence: CASSPGTGGLTGELFF.

The chain carries TRBV27 and TRBJ1-5; D not certain. V gave up 2 bases and J gave up 1 base, with 9 bases separating them. The CDR3 has 15 amino acids. Germline CDR1 MNHEY, CDR2 SMNVEV (reference sequence). The CDR3 is CASSLMADSNQPQHF. Here the CDR3 DNA reads TGTGCCAGCAGTTTAATGGCGGACAGCAATCAGCCCCAGCATTTT.

V is TRBV30 and J is TRBJ2-3; D is undetermined. The CDR3 contains 13 residues. Germline assignment: CDR1 GTSNPN and CDR2 SVGIG (reference sequence). The V and J ends lost 1 base and 0 bases respectively, with 5 bases between them. CDR3: CAWSAESTDTQYF. CDR3 nucleotides: TGTGCCTGGAGTGCCGAAAGCACAGATACGCAGTATTTT.

The chain joins TRBV30 to TRBJ1-5; TRBD1 is a possible D gene (5 bases). The V and J ends lost 1 base and 6 bases respectively, with 10 bases between them. The germline V gene has CDR1 GTSNPN and CDR2 SVGIG (reference sequence). The CDR3 sequence is 13 residues long. In DNA, the CDR3 is TGTGCCTGGAGTGAGGACACTGGTCAGCCCCAGCATTTT. This codes for CAWSEDTGQPQHF.

In its sample, this clone was seen a few times. This chain connects TRBV9 to TRBJ2-1; maybe TRBD1 (5 bases). This CDR3 region has 16 residues. V was pared by 0 bases and J by 4 bases, with 14 bases between. In germline, CDR1 is SGDLS, CDR2 YYNGEE. The CDR3 region has the DNA TGTGCCAGCAGCGTAGAGCCGACAGCGATTTACAATGAGCAGTTCTTC. This gives the protein CASSVEPTAIYNEQFF.

V and J are TRBV24-1 and TRBJ2-2; D is undetermined. The CDR3 extends over 17 amino acids. CDR1 is KGHDR and CDR2 is SFDVKD in the germline V gene. V gave up 1 base and J gave up 1 base, with 12 bases separating them. This CDR3 is CATSDLRWGKNTGELFF. The CDR3 DNA sequence: TGTGCCACCAGTGATTTAAGGTGGGGAAAGAACACCGGGGAGCTGTTTTTT.

V gene TRBV9 combines with J gene TRBJ2-7, with 8 positions matching TRBD2. There are 14 residues in the CDR3. Germline lookup yields CDR1 SGDLS and CDR2 YYNGEE. V lost 3 bases to trimming and J lost 0 bases; unmatched junction nucleotides: 2. The CDR3 nucleotides are TGTGCCAGCAGCGCTGCGGGAGGCTCCTACGAGCAGTACTTC. Protein product: CASSAAGGSYEQYF.

The chain recombines TRBV28 with TRBJ1-1, with 8 bases identical to TRBD1. V gave up 6 bases and J gave up 3 bases; unmatched junction bases: 15. Germline CDR1 is MDHEN and CDR2 is SYDVKM. The CDR3 is made up of 17 amino acids. CDR3 nucleotide sequence: TGTGCCAGCAGCTCTCTCCGGGACAGGCGATGGGACACTGAAGCTTTCTTT. It encodes CASSSLRDRRWDTEAFF. The full variable domain, in which reference TRBV28 and TRBJ1-1 provide the parts outside the CDR3, is DVKVTQSSRYLVKRTGEKVFLECVQDMDHENMFWYRQDPGLGLRLIYFSYDVKMKEKGDIPEGYSVSREKKERFSLILESASTNQTSMYLCASSSLRDRRWDTEAFFGQGTRLTVV.

The genes are TRBV7-9 and TRBJ1-2; D gene ambiguous. Germline CDR1 reads SEHNR; CDR2 reads FQNEAQ (reference sequence). Trimming left V 3 bases short and J 0 bases short, with 11 bases between. The CDR3 has 15 amino acids. The chain's CDR3 is CASSLGVGANYGYTF. The DNA for the CDR3 is TGTGCCAGCAGCTTGGGTGTCGGGGCTAACTATGGCTACACCTTC.

This clone was observed once. The chain is built from TRBV19 and TRBJ1-5; D unresolved. Germline V gene lookup returns CDR1 LNHDA and CDR2 SQIVND (reference sequence). CDR3 length: 17 amino acids. Trimming left V 2 bases short and J 6 bases short, with 20 bases between. For the CDR3, the DNA is TGTGCCAGTAGTATAAGGACCTTGTCTCGATTGGGTCAGCCCCAGCATTTT. It translates to CASSIRTLSRLGQPQHF.

This clone was counted once. This chain links TRBV7-2 with TRBJ2-2, with D perhaps matching TRBD2 (6 bases). This CDR3 has 15 amino acids. The germline V gene has CDR1 SGHTA and CDR2 FQGNSA. V was cut by 0 bases and J by 7 bases, with 12 bases left in between. In DNA form, the CDR3 reads TGTGCCAGCAGCTTAGCGGGACTTGGGGTCGGGGAGCTGTTTTTT. Translated: CASSLAGLGVGELFF.

The chain joins TRBV7-8 to TRBJ2-2; TRBD1 matches 11 bases. This CDR3 spans 15 amino acids. Germline CDR1 SGHVS, CDR2 FQNEAQ. V was clipped by 4 bases and J by 7 bases; unmatched bases: 5. The CDR3 region has the DNA TGTGCCAGCAGCTCCCGGGACAGGGGGTTCGGGGAGCTGTTTTTT. Protein product: CASSSRDRGFGELFF.